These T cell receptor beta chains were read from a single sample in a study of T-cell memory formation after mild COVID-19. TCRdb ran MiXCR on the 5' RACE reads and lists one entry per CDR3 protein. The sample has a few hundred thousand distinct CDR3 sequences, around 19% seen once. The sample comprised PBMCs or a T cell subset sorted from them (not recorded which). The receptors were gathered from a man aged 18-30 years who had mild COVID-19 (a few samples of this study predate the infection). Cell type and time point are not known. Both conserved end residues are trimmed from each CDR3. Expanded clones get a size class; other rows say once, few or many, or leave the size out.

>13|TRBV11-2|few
ASSRGDRYTGELF
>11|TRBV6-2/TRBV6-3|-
ASSYSAENIQY
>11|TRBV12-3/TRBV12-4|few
ASTRTGGETQY
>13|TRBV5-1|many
ASTGNWERNSPLH
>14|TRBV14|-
ASSQGVGGSTDTQY
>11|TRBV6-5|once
ASSFTFYSPLH
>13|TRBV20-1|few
SASNEAGYSYEQY
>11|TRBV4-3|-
ASSQEYRGWPS
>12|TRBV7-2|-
ASSLVSQGTPQH
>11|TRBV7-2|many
ASSLELKETQY
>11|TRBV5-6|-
ASTKRRIYGYT
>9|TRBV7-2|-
ASSPVGTQY
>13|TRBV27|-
ASSLNGQGAFEAF
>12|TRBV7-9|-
ASGDRYPDEKLF
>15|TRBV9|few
ASSVRGGQGADDEQY
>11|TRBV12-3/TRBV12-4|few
ASSPVRGQPQH
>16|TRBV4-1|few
ASSQEVRGRGVGNEQF
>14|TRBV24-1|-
ATRREIPTGFREQY
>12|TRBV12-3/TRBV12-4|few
ASSLNSAVDTQY
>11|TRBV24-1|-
ATTEGGEDTQY
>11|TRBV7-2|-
ASSGGDPYEQY
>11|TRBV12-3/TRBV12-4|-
ASSFGTGNEQF
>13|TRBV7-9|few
ASSVTGGQSDTQY
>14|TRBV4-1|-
ASSQLGKDRGEKLF
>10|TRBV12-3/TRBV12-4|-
ASSSQNTEAF
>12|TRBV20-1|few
SASRGQGNQPQH
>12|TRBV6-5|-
ASAYRLDTGELF
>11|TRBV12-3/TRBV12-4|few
ASRNRGNYGYT
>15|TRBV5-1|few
ASSNHVVAGLTGELF
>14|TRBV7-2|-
ASSLVVAGGQGEQF
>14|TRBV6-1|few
ASRGLGGRGSYGYT
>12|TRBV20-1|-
SATGTGHTGELF
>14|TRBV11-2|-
ASSSWGVAGSNEQF
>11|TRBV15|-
ATSRGDSQPQH
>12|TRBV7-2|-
ASSSNWGPETQY
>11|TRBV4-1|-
ASSQDGGVGYT
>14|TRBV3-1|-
ASSQEGGYTYNEQS
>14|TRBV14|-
ASSQQHLRGTGELF
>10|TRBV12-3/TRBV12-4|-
ASIDGRSEQF
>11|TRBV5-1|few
ASSLWGTNGYT
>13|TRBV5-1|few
ASSLTSSDRAGYT
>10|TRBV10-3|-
APGMGGETQY
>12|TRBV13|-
ASSLNWATGELF
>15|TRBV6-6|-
ASSRPTGGTSYNEQF
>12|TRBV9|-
ASSVGTGGREQY
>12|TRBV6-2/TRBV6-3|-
ASTKRSPNQPQH
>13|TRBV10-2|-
ASSESRGQQDTQY
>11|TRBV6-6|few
ASGRPPGSPLH
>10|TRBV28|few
ASSAFTDTQY
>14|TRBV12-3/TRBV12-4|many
ASNPQGQVSGGELF
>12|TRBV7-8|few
ASSPGLDRETQY
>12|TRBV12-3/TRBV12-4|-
ASSVTWDQETQY
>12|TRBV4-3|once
ASSLEGLSNVLT
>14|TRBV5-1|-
ASSLKVAGVRDTQY
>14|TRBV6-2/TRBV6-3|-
ASSTPQRGGTDTQY